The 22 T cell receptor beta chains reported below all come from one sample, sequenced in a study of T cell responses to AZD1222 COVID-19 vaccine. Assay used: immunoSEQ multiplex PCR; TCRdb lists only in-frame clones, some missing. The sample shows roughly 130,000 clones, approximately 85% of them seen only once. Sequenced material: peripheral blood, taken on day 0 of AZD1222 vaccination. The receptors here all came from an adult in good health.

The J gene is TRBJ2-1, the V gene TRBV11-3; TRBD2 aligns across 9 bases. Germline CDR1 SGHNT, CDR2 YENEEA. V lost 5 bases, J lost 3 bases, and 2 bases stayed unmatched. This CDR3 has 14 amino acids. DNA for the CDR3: TGTGCCAGCAGCCGACTAGCGGTCTACAATGAGCAGTTCTTC. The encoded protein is CASSRLAVYNEQFF.

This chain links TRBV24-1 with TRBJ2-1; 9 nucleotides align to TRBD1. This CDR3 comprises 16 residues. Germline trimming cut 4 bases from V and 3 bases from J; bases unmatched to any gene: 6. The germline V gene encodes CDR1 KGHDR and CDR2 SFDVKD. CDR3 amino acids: CATSDEDRGLYNEQFF. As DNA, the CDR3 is TGTGCCACCAGTGACGAGGACAGGGGACTCTACAATGAGCAGTTCTTC.

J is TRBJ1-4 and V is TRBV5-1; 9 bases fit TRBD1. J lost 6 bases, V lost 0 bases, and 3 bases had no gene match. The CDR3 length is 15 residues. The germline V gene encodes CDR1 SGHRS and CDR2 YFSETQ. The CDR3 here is CASSLVGTGYEKLFF. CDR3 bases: TGCGCCAGCAGCTTGGTAGGGACAGGGTATGAAAAACTGTTTTTT.

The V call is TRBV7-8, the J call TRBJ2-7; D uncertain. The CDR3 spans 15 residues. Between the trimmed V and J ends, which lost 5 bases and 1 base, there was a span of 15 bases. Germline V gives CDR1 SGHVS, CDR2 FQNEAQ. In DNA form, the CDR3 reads TGTGCCAGCAGCCAACATGGGGTGACTTCCTACGAGCAGTACTTC. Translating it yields CASSQHGVTSYEQYF.

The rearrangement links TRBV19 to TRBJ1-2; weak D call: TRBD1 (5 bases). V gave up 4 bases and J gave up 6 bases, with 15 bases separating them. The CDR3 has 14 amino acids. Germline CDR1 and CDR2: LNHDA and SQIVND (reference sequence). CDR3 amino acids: CASSTGGGLDGYTF. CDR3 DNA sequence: TGTGCCAGTAGTACTGGCGGGGGTTTAGATGGCTACACCTTC.

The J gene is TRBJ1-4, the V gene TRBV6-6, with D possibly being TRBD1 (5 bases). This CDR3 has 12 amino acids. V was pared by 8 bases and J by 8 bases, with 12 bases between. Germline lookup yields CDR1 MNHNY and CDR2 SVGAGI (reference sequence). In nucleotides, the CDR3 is TGTGCCAGCTCACGGGGCGACGAAAAACTGTTTTTT. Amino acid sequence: CASSRGDEKLFF.

The CDR3 bases are TGTGCCAGCAAAGAGGGGAATGATAGCGGCTACGAGCAGTACTTC. It translates to CASKEGNDSGYEQYF. The V and J genes are TRBV27 and TRBJ2-7; tentatively, D is TRBD2 (6 bases). The CDR3 consists of 15 residues. The germline CDR1 and CDR2 sequences are MNHEY and SMNVEV (reference sequence). V lost 7 bases, J lost 3 bases, and 19 bases lay in between.

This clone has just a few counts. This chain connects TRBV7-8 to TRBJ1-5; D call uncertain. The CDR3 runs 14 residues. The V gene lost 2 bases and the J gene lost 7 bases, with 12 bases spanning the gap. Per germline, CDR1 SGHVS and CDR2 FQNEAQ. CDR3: CASSLLGYGQPQHF. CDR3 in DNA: TGTGCCAGCAGCTTATTAGGGTACGGACAGCCCCAGCATTTT.

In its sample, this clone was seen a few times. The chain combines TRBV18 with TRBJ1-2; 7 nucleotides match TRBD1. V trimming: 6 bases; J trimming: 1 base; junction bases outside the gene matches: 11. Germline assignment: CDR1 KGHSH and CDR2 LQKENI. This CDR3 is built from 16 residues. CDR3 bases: TGTGCCAGCTCCCTCCCCGGGACAGACCTTAACTATGGCTACACCTTC. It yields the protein CASSLPGTDLNYGYTF. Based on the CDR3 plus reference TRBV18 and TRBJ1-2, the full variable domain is NAGVMQNPRHLVRRRGQEARLRCSPMKGHSHVYWYRQLPEEGLKFMVYLQKENIIDESGMPKERFSAEFPKEGPSILRIQQVVRGDSAAYFCASSLPGTDLNYGYTFGSGTRLTVV.

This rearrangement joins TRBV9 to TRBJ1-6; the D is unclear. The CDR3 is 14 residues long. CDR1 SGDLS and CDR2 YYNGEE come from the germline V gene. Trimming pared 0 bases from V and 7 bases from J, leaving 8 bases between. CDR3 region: CASSVEGSNSPLHF. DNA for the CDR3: TGTGCCAGCAGCGTAGAGGGCAGCAATTCACCCCTCCACTTT.

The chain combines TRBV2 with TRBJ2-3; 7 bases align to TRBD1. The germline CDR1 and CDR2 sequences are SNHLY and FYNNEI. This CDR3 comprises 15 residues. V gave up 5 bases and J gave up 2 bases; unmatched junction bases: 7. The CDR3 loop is CASSPQGLDTDTQYF. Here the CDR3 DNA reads TGTGCCAGCAGTCCACAGGGGCTCGACACAGATACGCAGTATTTT.

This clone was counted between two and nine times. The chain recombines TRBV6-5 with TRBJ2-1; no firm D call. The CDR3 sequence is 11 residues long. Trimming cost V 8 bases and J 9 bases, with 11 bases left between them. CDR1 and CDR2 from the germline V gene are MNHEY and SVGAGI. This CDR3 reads CASAPPREQFF. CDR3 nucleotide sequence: TGTGCCAGCGCCCCCCCCCGTGAGCAGTTCTTC.

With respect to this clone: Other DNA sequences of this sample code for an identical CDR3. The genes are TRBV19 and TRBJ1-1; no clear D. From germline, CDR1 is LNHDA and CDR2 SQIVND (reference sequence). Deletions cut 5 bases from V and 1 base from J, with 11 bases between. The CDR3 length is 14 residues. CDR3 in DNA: TGTGCCAGTAGTCTCCCGGTCCCGAACACTGAAGCTTTCTTT. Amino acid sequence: CASSLPVPNTEAFF.

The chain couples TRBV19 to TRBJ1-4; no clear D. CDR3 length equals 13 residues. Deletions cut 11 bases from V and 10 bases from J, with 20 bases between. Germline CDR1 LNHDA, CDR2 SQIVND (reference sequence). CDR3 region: CASYRPNEGKLFF. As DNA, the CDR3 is TGTGCCTCGTACAGACCTAATGAGGGAAAACTGTTTTTT.

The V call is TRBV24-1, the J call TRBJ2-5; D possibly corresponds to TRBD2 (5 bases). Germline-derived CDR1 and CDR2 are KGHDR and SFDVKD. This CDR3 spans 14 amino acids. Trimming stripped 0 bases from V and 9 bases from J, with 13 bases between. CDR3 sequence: CATSDLFEGASQYF. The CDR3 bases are TGTGCCACCAGTGATTTGTTCGAGGGTGCGTCCCAGTACTTC.

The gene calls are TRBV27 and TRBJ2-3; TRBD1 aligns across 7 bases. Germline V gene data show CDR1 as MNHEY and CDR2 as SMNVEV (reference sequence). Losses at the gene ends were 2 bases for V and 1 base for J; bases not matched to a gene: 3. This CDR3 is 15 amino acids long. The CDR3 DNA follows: TGTGCCAGCAGTTTAGATACAGGGGGCACAGATACGCAGTATTTT. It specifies CASSLDTGGTDTQYF.

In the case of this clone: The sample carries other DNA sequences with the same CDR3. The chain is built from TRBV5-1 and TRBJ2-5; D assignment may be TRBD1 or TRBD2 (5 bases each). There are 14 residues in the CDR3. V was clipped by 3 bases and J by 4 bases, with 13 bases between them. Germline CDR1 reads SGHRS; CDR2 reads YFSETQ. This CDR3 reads CASSSGQGRETQYF. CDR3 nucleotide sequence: TGCGCCAGCAGCTCGGGGCAGGGCAGAGAGACCCAGTACTTC.

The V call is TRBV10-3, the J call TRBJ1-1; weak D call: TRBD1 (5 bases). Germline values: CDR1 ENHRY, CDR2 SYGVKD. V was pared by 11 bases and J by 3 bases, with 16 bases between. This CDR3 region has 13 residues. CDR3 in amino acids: CAQQAGTDTEAFF. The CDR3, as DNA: TGTGCCCAGCAAGCGGGGACGGACACTGAAGCTTTCTTT.

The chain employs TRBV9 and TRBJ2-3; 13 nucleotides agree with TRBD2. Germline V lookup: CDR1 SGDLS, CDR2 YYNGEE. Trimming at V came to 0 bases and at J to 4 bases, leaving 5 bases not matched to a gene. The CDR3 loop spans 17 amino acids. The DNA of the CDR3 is TGTGCCAGCAGCGTAGAGGGACTAGCGGGAACGGCAGATACGCAGTATTTT. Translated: CASSVEGLAGTADTQYF.

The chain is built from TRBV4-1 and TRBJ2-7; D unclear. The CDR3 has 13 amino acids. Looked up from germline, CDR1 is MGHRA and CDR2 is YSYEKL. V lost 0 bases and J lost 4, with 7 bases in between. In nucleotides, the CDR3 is TGCGCCAGCAGCCAAGAAAGCGTATACGAGCAGTACTTC. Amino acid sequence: CASSQESVYEQYF.

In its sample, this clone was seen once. The CDR3: CASSIIAGGRNEQFF. For the CDR3, the DNA is TGTGCCAGTAGTATTATAGCGGGAGGTAGGAATGAGCAGTTCTTC. The chain couples TRBV19 to TRBJ2-1; 10 bases map to TRBD2. The CDR3 covers 15 residues. V lost 3 bases to trimming and J lost 7 bases; unmatched junction nucleotides: 6. Per the germline V gene, CDR1 is LNHDA and CDR2 is SQIVND (reference sequence).

The CDR3: CASLFRRTGRDEQYF. For the CDR3, the DNA is TGTGCCAGCCTCTTCAGACGGACAGGTCGCGACGAGCAGTACTTC. The rearrangement joins TRBV13 to TRBJ2-7; 7 nucleotides line up with TRBD1. The CDR3 sequence is 15 residues long. CDR1 is PRHDT and CDR2 is FYEKMQ in the germline V gene (reference sequence). Trimming took 8 bases from V and 5 from J; bases not matched to a gene: 15. Using reference TRBV13 and TRBJ2-7 for the parts outside the CDR3, the full variable domain is AAGVIQSPRHLIKEKRETATLKCYPIPRHDTVYWYQQGPGQDPQFLISFYEKMQSDKGSIPDRFSAQQFSDYHSELNMSSLELGDSALYFCASLFRRTGRDEQYFGPGTRLTVT.